The entry that follows covers one T cell receptor (beta chain) sequence. The data were taken from a study of tumor T cells in aggressive B-cell lymphoma. Germline V gives CDR1 SGHRS, CDR2 YFSETQ. CDR3 length: 18 amino acids. Trimming took off 0 bases at V and 0 bases at J, with 19 bases between the two ends. Here immunoSEQ multiplex PCR was the method, and the copy in TCRdb shows in-frame clones only, minus some. The sample consists of about 2,100 clones, 86% of them appearing once. This receptor was obtained from an adult with diffuse large B cell lymphoma. This chain links TRBV5-1 with TRBJ2-7, with a weak D call TRBD2 (5 bases). Sequencing was done on a sample of tumor tissue. CDR3 amino acids: CASSLGPLGAPSSYEQYF. The CDR3, as DNA: TGCGCCAGCAGCTTGGGACCCCTGGGAGCGCCGAGCTCCTACGAGCAGTACTTC.